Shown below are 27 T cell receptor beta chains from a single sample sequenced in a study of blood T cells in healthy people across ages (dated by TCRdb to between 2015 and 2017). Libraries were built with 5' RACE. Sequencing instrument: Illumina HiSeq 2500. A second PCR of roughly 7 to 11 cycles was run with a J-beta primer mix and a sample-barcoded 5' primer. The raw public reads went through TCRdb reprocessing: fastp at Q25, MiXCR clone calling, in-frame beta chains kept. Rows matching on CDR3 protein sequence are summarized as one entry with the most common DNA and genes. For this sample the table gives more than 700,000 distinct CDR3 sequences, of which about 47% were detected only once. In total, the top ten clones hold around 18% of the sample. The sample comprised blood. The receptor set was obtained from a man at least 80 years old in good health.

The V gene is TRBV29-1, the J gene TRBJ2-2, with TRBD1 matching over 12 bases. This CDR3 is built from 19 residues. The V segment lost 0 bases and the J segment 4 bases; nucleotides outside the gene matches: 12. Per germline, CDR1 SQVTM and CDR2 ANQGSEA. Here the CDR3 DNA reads TGCAGCGTTGAAGATCGTGGGGACAGGGGGCCCCGTGGCACCGGGGAGCTGTTTTTT. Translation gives CSVEDRGDRGPRGTGELFF.

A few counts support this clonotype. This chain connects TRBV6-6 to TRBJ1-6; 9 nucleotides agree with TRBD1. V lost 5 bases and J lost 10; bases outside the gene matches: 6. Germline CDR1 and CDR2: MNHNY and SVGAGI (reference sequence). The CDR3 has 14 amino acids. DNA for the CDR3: TGTGCCAGCAGTCCCGGGACAGGGAGATCACCCCTCCACTTT. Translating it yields CASSPGTGRSPLHF.

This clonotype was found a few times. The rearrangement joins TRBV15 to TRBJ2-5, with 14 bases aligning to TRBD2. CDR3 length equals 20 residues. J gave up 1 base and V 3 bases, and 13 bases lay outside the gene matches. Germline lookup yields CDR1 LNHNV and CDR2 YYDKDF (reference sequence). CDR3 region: CATSRKDGTSGRIGQETQYF. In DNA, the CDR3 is TGTGCCACCAGCAGGAAAGACGGGACTAGCGGGAGAATCGGCCAAGAGACCCAGTACTTC.

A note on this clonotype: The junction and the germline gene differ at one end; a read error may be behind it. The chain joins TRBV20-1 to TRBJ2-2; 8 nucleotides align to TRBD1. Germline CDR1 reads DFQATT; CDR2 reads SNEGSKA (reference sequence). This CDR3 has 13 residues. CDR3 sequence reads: CSARQGYTGELFF. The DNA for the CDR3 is TGCAGTGCTCGACAGGGGTACACCGGGGAGTTGTTTTTT.

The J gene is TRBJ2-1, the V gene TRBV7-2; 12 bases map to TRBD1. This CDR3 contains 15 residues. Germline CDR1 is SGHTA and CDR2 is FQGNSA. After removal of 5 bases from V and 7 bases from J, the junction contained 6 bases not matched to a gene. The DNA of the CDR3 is TGTGCCAGCAGCCTAAGGGACAGGGGGCGGAATGAGCAGTTCTTC. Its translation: CASSLRDRGRNEQFF. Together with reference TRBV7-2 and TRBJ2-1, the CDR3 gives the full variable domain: GAGVSQSPSNKVTEKGKDVELRCDPISGHTALYWYRQSLGQGLEFLIYFQGNSAPDKSGLPSDRFSAERTGGSVSTLTIQRTQQEDSAVYLCASSLRDRGRNEQFFGPGTRLTVL.

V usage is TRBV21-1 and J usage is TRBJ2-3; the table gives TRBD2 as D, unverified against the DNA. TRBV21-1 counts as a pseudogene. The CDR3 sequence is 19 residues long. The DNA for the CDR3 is TGTGCCAGCAGCAAAGCAATGGCTAGCGGAGGGGCTAGCACAGATACGCAGTATTTT. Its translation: CASSKAMASGGASTDTQYF.

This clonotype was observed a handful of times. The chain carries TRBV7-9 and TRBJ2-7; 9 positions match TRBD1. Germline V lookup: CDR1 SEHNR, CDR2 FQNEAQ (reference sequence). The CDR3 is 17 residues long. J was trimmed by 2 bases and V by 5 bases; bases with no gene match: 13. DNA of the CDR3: TGTGCCAGCAGCCCTAGACAGGGGGGCCCCTTGCCCTACGAGCAGTACTTC. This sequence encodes CASSPRQGGPLPYEQYF.

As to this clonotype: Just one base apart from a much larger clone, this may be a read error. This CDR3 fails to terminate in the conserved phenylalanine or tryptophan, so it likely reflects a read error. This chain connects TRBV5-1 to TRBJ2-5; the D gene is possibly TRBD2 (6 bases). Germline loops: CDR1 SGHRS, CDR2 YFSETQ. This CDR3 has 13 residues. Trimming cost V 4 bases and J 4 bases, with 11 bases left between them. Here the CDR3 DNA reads TGCGCCAGCAGCGGCGCGGGGTTAGAGACCCAGTACATC. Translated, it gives CASSGAGLETQYI.

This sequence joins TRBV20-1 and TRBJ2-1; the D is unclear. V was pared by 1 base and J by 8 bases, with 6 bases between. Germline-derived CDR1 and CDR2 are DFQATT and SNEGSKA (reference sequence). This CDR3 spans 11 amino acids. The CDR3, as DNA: TGCAGTGCTAGAGGTAGCCATGAGCAGTTCTTC. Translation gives CSARGSHEQFF.

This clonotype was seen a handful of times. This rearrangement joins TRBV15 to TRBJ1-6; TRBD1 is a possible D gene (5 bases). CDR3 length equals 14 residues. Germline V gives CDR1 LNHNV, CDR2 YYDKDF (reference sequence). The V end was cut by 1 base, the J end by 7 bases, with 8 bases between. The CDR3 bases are TGTGCCACCAGCAGAGGCGGGGGGAATTCACCCCTCCACTTT. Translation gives CATSRGGGNSPLHF.

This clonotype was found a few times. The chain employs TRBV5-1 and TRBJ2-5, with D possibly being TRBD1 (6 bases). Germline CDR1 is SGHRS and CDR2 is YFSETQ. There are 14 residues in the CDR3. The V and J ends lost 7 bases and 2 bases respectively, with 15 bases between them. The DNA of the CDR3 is TGCGCCAGCGTTCAGACAGGCGGGCAAGAGACCCAGTACTTC. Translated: CASVQTGGQETQYF.

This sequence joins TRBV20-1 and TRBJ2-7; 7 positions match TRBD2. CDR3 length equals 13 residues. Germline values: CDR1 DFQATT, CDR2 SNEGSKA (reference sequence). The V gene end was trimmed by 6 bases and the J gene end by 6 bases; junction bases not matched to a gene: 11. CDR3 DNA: TGCAGTGCCAAAGTTATTTCTAGCGGCGAGCAGTACTTC. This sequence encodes CSAKVISSGEQYF.

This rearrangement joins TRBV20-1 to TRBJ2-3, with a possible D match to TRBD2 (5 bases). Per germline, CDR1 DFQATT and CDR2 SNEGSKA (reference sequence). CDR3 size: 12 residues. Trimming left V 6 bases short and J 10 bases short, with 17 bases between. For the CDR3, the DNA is TGCAGTGCCGTCCTAGCTGTGGATGCGCAGTATTTT. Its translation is CSAVLAVDAQYF.

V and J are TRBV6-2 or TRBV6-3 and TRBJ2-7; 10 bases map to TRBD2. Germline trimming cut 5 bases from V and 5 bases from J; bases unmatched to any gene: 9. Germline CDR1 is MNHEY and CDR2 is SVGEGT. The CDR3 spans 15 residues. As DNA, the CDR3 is TGTGCCAGCAGTCGCTCTAGCGGGAGACCCCACGAGCAGTACTTC. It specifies CASSRSSGRPHEQYF.

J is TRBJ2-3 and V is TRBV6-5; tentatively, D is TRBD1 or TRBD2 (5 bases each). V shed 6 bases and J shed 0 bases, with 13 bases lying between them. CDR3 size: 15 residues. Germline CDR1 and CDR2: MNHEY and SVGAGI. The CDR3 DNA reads TGTGCCAGCAGCTCAAAGGGGAGAAGCACAGATACGCAGTATTTT. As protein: CASSSKGRSTDTQYF.

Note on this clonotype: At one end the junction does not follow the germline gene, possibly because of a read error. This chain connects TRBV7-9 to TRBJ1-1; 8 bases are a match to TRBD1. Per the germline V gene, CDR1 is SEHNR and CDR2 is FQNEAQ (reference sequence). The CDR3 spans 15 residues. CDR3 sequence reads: CASGLGQGLNTEAFF. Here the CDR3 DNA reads TGTGCCAGCGGCTTAGGACAGGGATTGAACACTGAAGCTTTCTTT.

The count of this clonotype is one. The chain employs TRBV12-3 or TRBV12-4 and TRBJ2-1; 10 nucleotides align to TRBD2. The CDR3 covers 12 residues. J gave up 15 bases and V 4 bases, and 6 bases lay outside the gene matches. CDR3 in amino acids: CASSSTGTSAFF. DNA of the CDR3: TGTGCCAGCAGTTCTACCGGGACTAGCGCGTTCTTC.

In DNA form, the CDR3 reads TGTGCCAGCAGACCGGAGACTAGCGACTACGAGCAGTACTTC. This translates into CASRPETSDYEQYF. This chain joins TRBV25-1 and TRBJ2-7; 8 bases are shared with TRBD2. From germline, CDR1 is MGHDK and CDR2 SYGVNS. The CDR3 contains 14 residues. V dropped 6 bases and J dropped 3; count of bases not matched to a gene: 7.

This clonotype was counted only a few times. CDR3 DNA sequence: TGTGCCAGCAGACAGACCGGGGCGAGAAATGAGCAGTTCTTC. Protein sequence: CASRQTGARNEQFF. This chain joins TRBV27 and TRBJ2-1; D possibly matches TRBD1 or TRBD2 (5 bases each). CDR3 length equals 14 residues. The V gene's germline CDR1 is MNHEY and CDR2 SMNVEV (reference sequence). Trimming stripped 6 bases from V and 7 bases from J, with 16 bases between.

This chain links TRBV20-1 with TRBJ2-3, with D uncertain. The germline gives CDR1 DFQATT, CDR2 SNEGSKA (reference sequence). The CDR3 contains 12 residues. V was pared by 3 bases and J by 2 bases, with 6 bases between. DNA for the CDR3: TGCAGTGCTAGTCTGAACACAGATACGCAGTATTTT. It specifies CSASLNTDTQYF.

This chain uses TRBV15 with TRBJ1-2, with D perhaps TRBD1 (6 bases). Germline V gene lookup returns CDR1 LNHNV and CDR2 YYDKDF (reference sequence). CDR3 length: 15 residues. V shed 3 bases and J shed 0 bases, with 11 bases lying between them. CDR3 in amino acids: CATSSRTAANYGYTF. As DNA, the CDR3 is TGTGCCACCAGCAGTAGGACAGCAGCTAACTATGGCTACACCTTC.

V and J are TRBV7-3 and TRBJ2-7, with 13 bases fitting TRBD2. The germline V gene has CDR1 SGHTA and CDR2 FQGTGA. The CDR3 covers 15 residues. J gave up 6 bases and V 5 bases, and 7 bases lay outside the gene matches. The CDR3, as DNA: TGTGCCAGCAGCCCCTCACTAGCGGGAGGGTCCGAGCAGTACTTC. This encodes CASSPSLAGGSEQYF.

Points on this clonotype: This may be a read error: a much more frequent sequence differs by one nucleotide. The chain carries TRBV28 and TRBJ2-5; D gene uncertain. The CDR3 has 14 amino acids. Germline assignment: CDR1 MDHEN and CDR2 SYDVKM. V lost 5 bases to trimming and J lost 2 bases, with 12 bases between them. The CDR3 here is CASSVVAVQETQYF. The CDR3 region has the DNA TGTGCCAGCAGTGTGGTGGCGGTTCAAGAGACCCAGTACTTC.

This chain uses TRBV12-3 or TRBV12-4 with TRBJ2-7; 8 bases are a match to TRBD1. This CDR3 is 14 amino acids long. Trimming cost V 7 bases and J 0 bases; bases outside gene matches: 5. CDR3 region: CASTITGGSYEQYF. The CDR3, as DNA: TGTGCCAGCACAATTACAGGGGGCTCCTACGAGCAGTACTTC.

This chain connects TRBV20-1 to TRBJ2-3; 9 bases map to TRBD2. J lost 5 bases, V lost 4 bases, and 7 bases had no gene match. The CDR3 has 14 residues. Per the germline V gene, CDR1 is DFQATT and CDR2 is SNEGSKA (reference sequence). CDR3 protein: CSATLAGVRDTQYF. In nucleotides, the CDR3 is TGCAGTGCTACATTAGCGGGAGTACGAGATACGCAGTATTTT.

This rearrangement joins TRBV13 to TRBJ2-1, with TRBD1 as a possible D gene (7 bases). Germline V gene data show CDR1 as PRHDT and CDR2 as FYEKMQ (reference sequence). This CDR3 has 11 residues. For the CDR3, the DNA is TGTGTCGGGAGCAGGGGGGATGAGCAGTTCTTC. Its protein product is CVGSRGDEQFF. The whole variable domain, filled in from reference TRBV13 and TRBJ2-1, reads AAGVIQSPRHLIKEKRETATLKCYPIPRHDTVYWYQQGPGQDPQFLISFYEKMQSDKGSIPDRFSAQQFSDYHSELNMSSLELGDSALYFCVGSRGDEQFFGPGTRLTVL.

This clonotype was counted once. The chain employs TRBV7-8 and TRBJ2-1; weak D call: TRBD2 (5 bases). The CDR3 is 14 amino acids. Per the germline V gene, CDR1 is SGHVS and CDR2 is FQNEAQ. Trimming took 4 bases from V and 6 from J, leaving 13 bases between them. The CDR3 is CASSSKGEGNEQFF. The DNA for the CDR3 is TGTGCCAGCAGCTCGAAAGGAGAGGGCAATGAGCAGTTCTTC.